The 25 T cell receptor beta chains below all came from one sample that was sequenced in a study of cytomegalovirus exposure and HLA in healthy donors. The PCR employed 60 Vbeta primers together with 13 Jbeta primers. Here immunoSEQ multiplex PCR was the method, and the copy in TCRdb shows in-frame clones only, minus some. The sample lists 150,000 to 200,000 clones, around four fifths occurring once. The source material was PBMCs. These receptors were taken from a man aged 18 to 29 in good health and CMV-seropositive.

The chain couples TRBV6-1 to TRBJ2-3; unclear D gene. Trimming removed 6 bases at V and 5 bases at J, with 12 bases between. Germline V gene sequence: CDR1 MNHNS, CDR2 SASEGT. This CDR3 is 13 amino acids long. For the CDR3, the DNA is TGTGCCAGCAGAAGAACGGGTGAAGATACGCAGTATTTT. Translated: CASRRTGEDTQYF.

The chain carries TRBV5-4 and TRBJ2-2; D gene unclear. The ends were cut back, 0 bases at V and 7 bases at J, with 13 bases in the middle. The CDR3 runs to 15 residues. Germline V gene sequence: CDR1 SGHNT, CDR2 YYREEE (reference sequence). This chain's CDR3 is CASSLVGVSGGELFF. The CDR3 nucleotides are TGTGCCAGCAGCTTGGTAGGAGTTTCCGGCGGGGAGCTGTTTTTT.

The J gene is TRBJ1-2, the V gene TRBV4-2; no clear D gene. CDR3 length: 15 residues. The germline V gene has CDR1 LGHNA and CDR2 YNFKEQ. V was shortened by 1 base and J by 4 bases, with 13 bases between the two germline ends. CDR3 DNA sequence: TGTGCCAGCAGCCAAGTAGCAACGGATCCCTATGGCTACACCTTC. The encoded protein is CASSQVATDPYGYTF.

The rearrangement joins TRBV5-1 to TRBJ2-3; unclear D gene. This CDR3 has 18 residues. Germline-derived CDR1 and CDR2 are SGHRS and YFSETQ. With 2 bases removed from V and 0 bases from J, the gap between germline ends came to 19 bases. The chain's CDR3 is CASSFTAGSPPSTDTQYF. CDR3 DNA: TGCGCCAGCAGCTTCACCGCCGGGTCCCCTCCTAGCACAGATACGCAGTATTTT.

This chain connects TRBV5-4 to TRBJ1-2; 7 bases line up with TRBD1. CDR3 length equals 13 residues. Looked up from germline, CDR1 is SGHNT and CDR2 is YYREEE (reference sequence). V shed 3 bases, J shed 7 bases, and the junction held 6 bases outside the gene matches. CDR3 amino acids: CASSYDRVGGYTF. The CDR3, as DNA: TGTGCCAGCAGCTACGACAGGGTTGGTGGCTACACCTTC.

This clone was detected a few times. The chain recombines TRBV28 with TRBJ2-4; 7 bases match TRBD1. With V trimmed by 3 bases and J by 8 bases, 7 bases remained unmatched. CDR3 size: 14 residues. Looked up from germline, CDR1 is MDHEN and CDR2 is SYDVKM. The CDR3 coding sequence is TGTGCCAGCAGTTTGACAGGGTTGAAAGACATTCAGTACTTC. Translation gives CASSLTGLKDIQYF.

DNA of the CDR3: TGTGCCAGCATAAGAGGGGGCTCGGAAGCTTTCTTT. Translated: CASIRGGSEAFF. The rearrangement links TRBV6-5 to TRBJ1-1; 7 nucleotides match TRBD1. Looked up from germline, CDR1 is MNHEY and CDR2 is SVGAGI. The junction had 7 bases not matched to a gene; V was cut back by 7 bases and J by 8 bases. The CDR3 is 12 residues long.

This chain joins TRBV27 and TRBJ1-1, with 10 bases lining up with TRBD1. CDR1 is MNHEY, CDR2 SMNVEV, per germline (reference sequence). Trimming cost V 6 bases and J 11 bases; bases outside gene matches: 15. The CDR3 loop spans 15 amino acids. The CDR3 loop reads CASRRPGTGEWRAFF. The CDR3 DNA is TGTGCCAGCAGGAGACCCGGGACAGGGGAATGGCGGGCTTTCTTT.

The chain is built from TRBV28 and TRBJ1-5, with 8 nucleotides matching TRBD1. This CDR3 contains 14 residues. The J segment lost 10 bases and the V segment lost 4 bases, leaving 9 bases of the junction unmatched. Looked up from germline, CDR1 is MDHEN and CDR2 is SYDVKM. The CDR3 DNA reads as TGTGCCAGCAGTTGGCGGGACAGGCCGCTTCCCCAGCATTTT. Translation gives CASSWRDRPLPQHF.

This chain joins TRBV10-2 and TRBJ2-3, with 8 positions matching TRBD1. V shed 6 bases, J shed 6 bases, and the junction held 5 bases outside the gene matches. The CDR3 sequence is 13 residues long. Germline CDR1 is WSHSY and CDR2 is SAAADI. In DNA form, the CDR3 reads TGCGCCAGCAGATCGGACAGGGCGGATACGCAGTATTTT. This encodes CASRSDRADTQYF.

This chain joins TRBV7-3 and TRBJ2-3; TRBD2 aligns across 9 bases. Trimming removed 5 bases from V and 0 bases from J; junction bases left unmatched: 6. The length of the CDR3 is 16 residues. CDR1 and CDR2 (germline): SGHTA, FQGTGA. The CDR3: CASSPRAGGSTDTQYF. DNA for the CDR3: TGTGCCAGCAGCCCCCGGGCGGGGGGGAGCACAGATACGCAGTATTTT.

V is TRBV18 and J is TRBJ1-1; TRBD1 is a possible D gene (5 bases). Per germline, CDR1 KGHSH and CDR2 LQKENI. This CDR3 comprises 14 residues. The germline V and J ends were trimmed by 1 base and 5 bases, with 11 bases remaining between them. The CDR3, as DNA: TGTGCCAGCTCACCACTGGGGCTTAGAACTGAAGCTTTCTTT. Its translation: CASSPLGLRTEAFF.

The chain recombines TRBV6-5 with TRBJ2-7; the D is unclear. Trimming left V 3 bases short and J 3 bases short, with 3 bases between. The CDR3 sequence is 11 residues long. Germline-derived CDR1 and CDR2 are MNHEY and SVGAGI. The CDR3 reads CASSYLYEQYF. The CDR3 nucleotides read TGTGCCAGCAGTTATCTCTACGAGCAGTACTTC.

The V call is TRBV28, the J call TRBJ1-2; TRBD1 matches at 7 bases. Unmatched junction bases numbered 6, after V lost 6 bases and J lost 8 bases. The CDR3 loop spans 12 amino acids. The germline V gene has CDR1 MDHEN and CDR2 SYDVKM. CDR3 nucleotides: TGTGCCAGCAGCTTCAGGACAGGAGGCTACACCTTC. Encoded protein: CASSFRTGGYTF.

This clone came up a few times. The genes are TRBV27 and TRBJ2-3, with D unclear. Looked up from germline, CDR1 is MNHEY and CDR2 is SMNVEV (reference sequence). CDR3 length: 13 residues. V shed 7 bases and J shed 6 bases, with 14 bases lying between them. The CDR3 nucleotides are TGTGCCAGCAAACCCTCTACGCGGGATACGCAGTATTTT. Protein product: CASKPSTRDTQYF.

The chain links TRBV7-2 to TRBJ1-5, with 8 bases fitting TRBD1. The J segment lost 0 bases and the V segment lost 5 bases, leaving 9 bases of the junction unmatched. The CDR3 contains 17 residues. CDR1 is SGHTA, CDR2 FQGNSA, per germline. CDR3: CASSRTGWRYSNQPQHF. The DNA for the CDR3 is TGTGCCAGCAGCAGGACAGGGTGGAGGTATAGCAATCAGCCCCAGCATTTT.

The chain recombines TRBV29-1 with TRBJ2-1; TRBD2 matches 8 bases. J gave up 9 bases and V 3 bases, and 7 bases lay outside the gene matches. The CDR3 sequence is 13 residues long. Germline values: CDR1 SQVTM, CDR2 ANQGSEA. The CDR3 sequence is CSVDGGVHGEQFF. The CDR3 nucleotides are TGCAGCGTTGACGGGGGGGTACATGGTGAGCAGTTCTTC.

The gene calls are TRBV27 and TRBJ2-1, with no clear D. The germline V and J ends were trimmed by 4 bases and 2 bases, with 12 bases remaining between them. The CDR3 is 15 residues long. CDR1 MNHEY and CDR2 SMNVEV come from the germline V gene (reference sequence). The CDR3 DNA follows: TGTGCCAGCAGTTCCGGTGAGGCACCCTACAATGAGCAGTTCTTC. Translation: CASSSGEAPYNEQFF.

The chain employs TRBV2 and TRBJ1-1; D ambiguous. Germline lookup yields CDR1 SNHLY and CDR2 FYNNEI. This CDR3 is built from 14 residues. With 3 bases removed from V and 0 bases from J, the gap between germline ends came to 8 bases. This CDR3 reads CASSDGRMNTEAFF. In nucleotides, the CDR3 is TGTGCCAGCAGTGACGGCAGGATGAACACTGAAGCTTTCTTT. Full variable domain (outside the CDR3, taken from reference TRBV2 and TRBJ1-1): EPEVTQTPSHQVTQMGQEVILRCVPISNHLYFYWYRQILGQKVEFLVSFYNNEISEKSEIFDDQFSVERPDGSNFTLKIRSTKLEDSAMYFCASSDGRMNTEAFFGQGTRLTVV.

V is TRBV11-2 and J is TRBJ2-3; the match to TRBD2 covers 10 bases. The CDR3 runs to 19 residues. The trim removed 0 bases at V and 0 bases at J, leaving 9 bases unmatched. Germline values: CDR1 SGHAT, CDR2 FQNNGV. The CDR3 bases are TGTGCCAGCAGCTTAGAGTCCCCGGGACTAGCGCTTAGCACAGATACGCAGTATTTT. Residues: CASSLESPGLALSTDTQYF.

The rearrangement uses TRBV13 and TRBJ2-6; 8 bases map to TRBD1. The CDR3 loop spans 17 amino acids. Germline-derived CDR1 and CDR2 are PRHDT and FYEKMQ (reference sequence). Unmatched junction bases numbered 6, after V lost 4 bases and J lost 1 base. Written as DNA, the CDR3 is TGTGCCAGCAGCTCCTTGGACAGGGCGTCTGGGGCCAACGTCCTGACTTTC. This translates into CASSSLDRASGANVLTF.

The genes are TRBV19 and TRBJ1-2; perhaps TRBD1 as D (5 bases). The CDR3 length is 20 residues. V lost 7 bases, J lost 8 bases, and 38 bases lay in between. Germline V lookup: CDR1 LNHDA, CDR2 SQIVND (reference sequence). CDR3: CASTHSATGHQTLSILGYTF. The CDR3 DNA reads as TGTGCCAGTACCCATTCGGCCACAGGACACCAGACACTAAGTATTTTGGGCTACACCTTC.

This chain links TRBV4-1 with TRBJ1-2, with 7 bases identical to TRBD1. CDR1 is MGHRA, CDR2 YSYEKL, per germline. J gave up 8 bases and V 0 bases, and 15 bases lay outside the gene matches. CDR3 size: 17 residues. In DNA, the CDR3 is TGCGCCAGCAGCCAAGAGGCAGGGGGTGGTTTTATAAAAGGCTACACCTTC. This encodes CASSQEAGGGFIKGYTF.

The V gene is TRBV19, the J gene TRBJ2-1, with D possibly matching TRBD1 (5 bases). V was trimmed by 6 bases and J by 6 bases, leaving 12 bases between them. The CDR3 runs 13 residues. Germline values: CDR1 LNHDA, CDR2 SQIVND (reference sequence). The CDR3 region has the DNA TGTGCCAGTAGCTACGACAGTTTCAATGAGCAGTTCTTC. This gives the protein CASSYDSFNEQFF.

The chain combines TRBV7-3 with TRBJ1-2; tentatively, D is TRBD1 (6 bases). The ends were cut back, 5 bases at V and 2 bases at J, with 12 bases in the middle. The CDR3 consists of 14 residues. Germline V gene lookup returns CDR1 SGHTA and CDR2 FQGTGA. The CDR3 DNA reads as TGTGCCAGCAGCCCCGGGACATCAAACTATGGCTACACCTTC. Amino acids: CASSPGTSNYGYTF. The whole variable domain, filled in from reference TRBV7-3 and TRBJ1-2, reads GAGVSQTPSNKVTEKGKYVELRCDPISGHTALYWYRQSLGQGPEFLIYFQGTGAADDSGLPNDRFFAVRPEGSVSTLKIQRTERGDSAVYLCASSPGTSNYGYTFGSGTRLTVV.